This T cell receptor (beta chain) appears in the sequencing data of a study of T cells in localized non-small cell lung cancer. TCRdb's copy holds only in-frame clones and misses some; the assay was immunoSEQ multiplex PCR. The sample lists 30,000 to 35,000 clones, less than 90% occurring once. Trimming cost V 8 bases and J 1 base, with 15 bases left between them. The CDR3 runs to 15 residues. Germline CDR1 reads SNHLY; CDR2 reads FYNNEI. The source was peripheral blood, collected before any cancer treatment. The chain links TRBV2 to TRBJ1-5, with unresolved D. This TCR was recovered from a female donor aged 60 or older with stage I lung adenocarcinoma. The CDR3 nucleotides are TGTGCCAGCTGCATGACGGAGAAGAGCAATCAGCCCCAGCATTTT. It encodes CASCMTEKSNQPQHF. Full variable domain (outside the CDR3, taken from reference TRBV2 and TRBJ1-5): EPEVTQTPSHQVTQMGQEVILRCVPISNHLYFYWYRQILGQKVEFLVSFYNNEISEKSEIFDDQFSVERPDGSNFTLKIRSTKLEDSAMYFCASCMTEKSNQPQHFGDGTRLSIL.